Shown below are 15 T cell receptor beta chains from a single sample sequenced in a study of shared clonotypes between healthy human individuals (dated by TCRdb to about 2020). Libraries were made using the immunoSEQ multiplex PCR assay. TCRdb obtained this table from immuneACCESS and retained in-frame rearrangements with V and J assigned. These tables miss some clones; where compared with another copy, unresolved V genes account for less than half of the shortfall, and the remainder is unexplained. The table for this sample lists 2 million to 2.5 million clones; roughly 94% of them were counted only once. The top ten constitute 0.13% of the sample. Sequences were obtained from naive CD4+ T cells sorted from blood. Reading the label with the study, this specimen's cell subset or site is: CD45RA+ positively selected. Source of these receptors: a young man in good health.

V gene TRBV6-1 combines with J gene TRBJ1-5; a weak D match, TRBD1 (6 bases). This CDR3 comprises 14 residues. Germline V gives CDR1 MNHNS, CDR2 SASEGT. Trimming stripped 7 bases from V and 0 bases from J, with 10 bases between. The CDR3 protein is CASIRTDSNQPQHF. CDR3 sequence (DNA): TGTGCCAGCATTCGGACAGATAGCAATCAGCCCCAGCATTTT.

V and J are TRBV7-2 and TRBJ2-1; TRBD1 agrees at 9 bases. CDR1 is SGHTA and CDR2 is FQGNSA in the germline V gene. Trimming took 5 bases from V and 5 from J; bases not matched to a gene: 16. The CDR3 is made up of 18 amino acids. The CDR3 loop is CASSRGTGSFNIDNEQFF. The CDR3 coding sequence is TGTGCCAGCAGCCGTGGGACAGGGAGCTTTAACATCGACAATGAGCAGTTCTTC.

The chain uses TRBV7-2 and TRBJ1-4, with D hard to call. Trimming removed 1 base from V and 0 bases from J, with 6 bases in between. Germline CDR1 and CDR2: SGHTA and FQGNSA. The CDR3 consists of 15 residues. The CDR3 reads CASSLDKATNEKLFF. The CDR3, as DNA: TGTGCCAGCAGCTTAGACAAAGCAACTAATGAAAAACTGTTTTTT.

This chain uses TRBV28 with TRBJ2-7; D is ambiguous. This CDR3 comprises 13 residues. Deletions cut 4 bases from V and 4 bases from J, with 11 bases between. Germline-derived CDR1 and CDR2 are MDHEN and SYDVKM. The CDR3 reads CASSSPDRYEQYF. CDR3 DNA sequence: TGTGCCAGCAGTTCCCCGGACCGTTACGAGCAGTACTTC.

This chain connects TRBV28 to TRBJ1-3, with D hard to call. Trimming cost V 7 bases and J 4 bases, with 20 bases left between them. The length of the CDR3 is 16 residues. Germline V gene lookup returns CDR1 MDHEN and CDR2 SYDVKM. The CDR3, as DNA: TGTGCCAGCACCAAGGGAGGGAGCGCTGGAGGAAACACCATATATTTT. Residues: CASTKGGSAGGNTIYF.

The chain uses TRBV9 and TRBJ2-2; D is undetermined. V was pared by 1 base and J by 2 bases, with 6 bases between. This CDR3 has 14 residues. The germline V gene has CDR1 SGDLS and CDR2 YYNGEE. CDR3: CASSVIGNTGELFF. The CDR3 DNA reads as TGTGCCAGCAGCGTAATTGGAAACACCGGGGAGCTGTTTTTT.

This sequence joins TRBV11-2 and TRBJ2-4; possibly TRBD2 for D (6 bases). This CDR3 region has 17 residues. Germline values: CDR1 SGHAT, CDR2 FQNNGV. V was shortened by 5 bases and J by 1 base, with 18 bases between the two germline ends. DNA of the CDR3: TGTGCCAGCAGCCTTAACCGACTAGGCTCGGCCAAAAACATTCAGTACTTC. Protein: CASSLNRLGSAKNIQYF.

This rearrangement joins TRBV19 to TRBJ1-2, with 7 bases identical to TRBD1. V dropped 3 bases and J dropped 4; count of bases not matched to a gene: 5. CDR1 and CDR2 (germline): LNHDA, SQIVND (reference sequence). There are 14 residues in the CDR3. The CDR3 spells CASSIPGGTYGYTF. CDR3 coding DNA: TGTGCCAGTAGTATCCCAGGGGGGACCTATGGCTACACCTTC.

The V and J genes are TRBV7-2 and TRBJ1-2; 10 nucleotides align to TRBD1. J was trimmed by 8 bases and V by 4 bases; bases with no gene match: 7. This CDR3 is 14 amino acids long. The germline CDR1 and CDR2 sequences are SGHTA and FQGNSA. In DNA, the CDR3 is TGTGCCAGCAGCTCAGACAGGGGGCTCTGGGGCTACACCTTC. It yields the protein CASSSDRGLWGYTF.

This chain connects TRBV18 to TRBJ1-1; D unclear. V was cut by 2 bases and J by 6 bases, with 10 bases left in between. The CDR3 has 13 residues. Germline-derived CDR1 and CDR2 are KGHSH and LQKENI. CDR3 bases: TGTGCCAGCTCACCAGATGGGAGGGCTGAAGCTTTCTTT. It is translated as CASSPDGRAEAFF.

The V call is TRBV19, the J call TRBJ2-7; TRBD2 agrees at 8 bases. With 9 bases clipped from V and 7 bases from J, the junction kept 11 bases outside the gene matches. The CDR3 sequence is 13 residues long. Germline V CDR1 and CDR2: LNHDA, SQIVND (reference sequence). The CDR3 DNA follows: TGTGCCAGCCGCCCAGCGGGAGCGGGGGAGCAGTACTTC. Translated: CASRPAGAGEQYF.

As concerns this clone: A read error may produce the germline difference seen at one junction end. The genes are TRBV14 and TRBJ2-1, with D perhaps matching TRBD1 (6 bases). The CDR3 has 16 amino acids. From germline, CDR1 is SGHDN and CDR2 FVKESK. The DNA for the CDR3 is TGTACCAGCAGCCAAGCTCGGCTACAGGGTTACAATGAGCAGTTCTTC. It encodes CTSSQARLQGYNEQFF.

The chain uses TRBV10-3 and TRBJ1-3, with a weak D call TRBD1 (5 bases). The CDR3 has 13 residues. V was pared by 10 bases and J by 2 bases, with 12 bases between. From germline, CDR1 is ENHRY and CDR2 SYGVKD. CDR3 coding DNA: TGTGCCAGCGGGGACGGAGCTGGAAACACCATATATTTT. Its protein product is CASGDGAGNTIYF.

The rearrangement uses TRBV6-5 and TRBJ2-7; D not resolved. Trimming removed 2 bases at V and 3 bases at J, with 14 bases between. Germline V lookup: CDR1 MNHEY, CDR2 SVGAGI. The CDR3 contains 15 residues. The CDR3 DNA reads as TGTGCCAGCAGTTACCCGAGTAAGAAAAACTACGAGCAGTACTTC. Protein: CASSYPSKKNYEQYF.

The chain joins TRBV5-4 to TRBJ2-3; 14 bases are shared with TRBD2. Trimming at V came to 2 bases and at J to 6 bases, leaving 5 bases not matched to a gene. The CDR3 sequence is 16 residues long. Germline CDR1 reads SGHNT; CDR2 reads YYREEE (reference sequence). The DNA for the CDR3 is TGTGCCAGCAGCTTAGGACTAGCGGGAGGACCGGATACGCAGTATTTT. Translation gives CASSLGLAGGPDTQYF.